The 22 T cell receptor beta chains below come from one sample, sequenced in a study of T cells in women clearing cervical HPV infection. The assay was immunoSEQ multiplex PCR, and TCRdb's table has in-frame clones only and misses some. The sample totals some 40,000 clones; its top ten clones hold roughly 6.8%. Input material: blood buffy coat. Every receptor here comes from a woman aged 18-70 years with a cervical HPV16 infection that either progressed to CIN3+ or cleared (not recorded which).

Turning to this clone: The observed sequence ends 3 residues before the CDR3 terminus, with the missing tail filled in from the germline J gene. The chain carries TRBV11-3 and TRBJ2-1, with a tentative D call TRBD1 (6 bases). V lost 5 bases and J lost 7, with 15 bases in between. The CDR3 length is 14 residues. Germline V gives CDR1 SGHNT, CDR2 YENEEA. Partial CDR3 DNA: TGTGCCAGCAGCCCGTCGGGACAAGAAAATGAG. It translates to CASSPSGQENE. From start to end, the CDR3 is CASSPSGQENEQFF.

The part of the CDR3 DNA that was read is TGCAGTGCTCTTAGACTAGCGGGAAAGGTTGGGACCAAAAACATT. Its protein product is CSALRLAGKVGTKNI. The whole CDR3 sequence is CSALRLAGKVGTKNIQYF. This chain links TRBV20-1 with TRBJ2-4; 11 nucleotides agree with TRBD2. The read terminates 3 residues before the CDR3 end, so the remaining end is supplied by the germline J gene. With 5 bases clipped from V and 2 bases from J, the junction kept 14 bases outside the gene matches. Per the germline V gene, CDR1 is DFQATT and CDR2 is SNEGSKA (reference sequence). The CDR3 has 18 residues.

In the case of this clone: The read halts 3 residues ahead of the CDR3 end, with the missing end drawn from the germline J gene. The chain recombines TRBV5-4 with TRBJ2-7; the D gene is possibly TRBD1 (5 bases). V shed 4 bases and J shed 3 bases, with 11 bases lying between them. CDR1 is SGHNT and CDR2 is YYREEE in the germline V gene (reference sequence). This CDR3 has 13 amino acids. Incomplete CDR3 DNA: TGTGCCAGCAGCCCGTACCAGGGCTACGAG. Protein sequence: CASSPYQGYE. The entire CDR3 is CASSPYQGYEQYF.

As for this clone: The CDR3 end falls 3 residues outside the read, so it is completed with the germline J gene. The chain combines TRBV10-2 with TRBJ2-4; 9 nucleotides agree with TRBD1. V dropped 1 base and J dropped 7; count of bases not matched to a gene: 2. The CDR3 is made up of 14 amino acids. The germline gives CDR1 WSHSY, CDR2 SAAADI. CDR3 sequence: CASSELGTGNIQYF. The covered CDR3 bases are TGCGCCAGCAGTGAGTTGGGGACAGGGAACATT.

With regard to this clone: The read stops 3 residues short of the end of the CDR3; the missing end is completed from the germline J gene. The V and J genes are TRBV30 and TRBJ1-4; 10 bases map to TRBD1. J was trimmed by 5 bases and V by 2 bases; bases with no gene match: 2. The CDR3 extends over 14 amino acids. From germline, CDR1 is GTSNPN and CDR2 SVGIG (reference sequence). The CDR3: CAWSQGQGNEKLFF. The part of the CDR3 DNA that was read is TGTGCCTGGAGTCAGGGACAGGGGAATGAAAAA.

Incomplete CDR3 DNA: TGTGCCAGCAGCTTGGGGCTAGCGGGAGCCAATGAG. Encoded protein: CASSLGLAGANE. From start to end, the CDR3 is CASSLGLAGANEQFF. The chain couples TRBV5-4 to TRBJ2-1; 10 bases fit TRBD2. The CDR3 is cut off 3 residues early in the read; its end comes from the germline J gene. With 0 bases clipped from V and 6 bases from J, the junction kept 3 bases outside the gene matches. CDR3 length equals 15 residues. Germline V gene lookup returns CDR1 SGHNT and CDR2 YYREEE (reference sequence).

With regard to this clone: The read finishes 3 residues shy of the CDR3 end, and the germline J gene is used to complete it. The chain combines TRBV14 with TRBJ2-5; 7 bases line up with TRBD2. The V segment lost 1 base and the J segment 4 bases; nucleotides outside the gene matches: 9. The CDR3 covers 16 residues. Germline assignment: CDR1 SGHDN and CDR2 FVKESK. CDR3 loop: CASSQVWSGIRETQYF. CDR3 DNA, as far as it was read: TGTGCCAGCAGCCAAGTTTGGAGCGGGATTCGAGAGACC. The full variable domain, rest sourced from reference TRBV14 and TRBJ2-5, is EAGVTQFPSHSVIEKGQTVTLRCDPISGHDNLYWYRRVMGKEIKFLLHFVKESKQDESGMPNNRFLAERTGGTYSTLKVQPAELEDSGVYFCASSQVWSGIRETQYFGPGTRLLVL.

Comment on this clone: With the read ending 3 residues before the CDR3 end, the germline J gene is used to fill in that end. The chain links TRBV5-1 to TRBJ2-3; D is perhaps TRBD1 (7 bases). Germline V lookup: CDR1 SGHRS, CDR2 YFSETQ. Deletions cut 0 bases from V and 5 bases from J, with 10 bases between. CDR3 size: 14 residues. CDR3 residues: CASSLGQGGDTQYF. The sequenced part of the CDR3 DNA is TGCGCCAGCAGCTTGGGACAGGGAGGAGATACG.

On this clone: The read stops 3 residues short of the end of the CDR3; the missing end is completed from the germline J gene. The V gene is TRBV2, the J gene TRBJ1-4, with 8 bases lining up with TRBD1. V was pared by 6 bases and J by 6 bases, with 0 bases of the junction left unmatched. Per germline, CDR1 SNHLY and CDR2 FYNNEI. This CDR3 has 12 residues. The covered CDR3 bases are TGTGCCAGCAGGGACAGGGATGAAAAA. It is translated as CASRDRDEK. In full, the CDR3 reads CASRDRDEKLFF.

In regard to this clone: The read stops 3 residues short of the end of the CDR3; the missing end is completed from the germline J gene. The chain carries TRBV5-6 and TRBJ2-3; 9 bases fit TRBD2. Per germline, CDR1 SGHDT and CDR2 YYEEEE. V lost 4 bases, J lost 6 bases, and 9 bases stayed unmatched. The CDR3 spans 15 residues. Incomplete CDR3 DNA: TGTGCCAGCAGCCCCTTGCGGGAGGGCCCGGATACG. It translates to CASSPLREGPDT. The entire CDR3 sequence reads CASSPLREGPDTQYF.

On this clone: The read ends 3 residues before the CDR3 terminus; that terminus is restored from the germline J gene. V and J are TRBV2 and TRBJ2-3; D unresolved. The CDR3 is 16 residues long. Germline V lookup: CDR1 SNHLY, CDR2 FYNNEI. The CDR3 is CASSESWVDQVQPQYF. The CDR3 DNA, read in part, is TGTGCCAGCAGTGAAAGTTGGGTAGATCAGGTTCAGCCG.

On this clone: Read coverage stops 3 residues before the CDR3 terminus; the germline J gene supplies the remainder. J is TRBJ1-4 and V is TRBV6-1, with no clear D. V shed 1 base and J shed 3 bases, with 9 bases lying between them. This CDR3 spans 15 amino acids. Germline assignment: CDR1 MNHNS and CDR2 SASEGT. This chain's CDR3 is CASSEVAGSNEKLFF. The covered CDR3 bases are TGTGCCAGCAGTGAAGTGGCAGGCTCTAATGAAAAA.

The CDR3 protein is CASRGLAGGPSEQFF. Partial CDR3 DNA: TGTGCCAGCAGGGGACTAGCGGGAGGGCCAAGTGAG. The chain couples TRBV5-4 to TRBJ2-1, with TRBD2 matching 16 bases. The CDR3 extends 3 residues past the end of the read, so its final part is completed from the germline J gene. There are 15 residues in the CDR3. J gave up 9 bases and V 5 bases, and 5 bases lay outside the gene matches. Germline loops: CDR1 SGHNT, CDR2 YYREEE (reference sequence).

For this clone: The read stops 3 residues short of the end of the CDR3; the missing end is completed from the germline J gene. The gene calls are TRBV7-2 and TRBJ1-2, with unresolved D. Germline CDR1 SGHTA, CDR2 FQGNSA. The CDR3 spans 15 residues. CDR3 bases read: TGTGCCAGCAGCTACGGACTGGGGAGCTCCTACGAC. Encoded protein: CASSYGLGSSYD. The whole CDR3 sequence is CASSYGLGSSYDYTF. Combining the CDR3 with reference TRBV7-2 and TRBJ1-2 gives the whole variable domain GAGVSQSPSNKVTEKGKDVELRCDPISGHTALYWYRQSLGQGLEFLIYFQGNSAPDKSGLPSDRFSAERTGGSVSTLTIQRTQQEDSAVYLCASSYGLGSSYDYTFGSGTRLTVV.

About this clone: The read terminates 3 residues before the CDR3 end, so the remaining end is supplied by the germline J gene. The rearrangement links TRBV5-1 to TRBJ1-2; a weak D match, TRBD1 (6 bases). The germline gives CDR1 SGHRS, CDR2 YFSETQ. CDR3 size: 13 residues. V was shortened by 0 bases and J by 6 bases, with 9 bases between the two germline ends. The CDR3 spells CASSLEGVHGYTF. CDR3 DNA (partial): TGCGCCAGCAGCTTGGAGGGGGTCCATGGC.

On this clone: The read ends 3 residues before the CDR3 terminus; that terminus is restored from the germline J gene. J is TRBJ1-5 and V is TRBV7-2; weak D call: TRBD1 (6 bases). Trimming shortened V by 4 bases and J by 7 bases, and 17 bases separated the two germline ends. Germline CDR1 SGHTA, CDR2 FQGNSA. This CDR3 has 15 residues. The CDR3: CASSWGHGMGQPQHF. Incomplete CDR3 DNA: TGTGCCAGCAGCTGGGGACACGGCATGGGGCAGCCC.

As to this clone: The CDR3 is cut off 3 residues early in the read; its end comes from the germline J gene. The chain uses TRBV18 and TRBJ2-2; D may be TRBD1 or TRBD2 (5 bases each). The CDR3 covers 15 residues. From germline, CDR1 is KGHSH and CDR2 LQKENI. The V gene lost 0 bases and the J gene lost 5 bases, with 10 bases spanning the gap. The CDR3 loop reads CASSPPQGVTGELFF. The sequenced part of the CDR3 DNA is TGTGCCAGCTCACCACCCCAGGGAGTTACCGGGGAG.

CDR3 DNA (partial): TGTGCCAGCAGGACAGGACAAGAGACC. Protein: CASRTGQET. The entire CDR3 reads CASRTGQETQYF. V usage is TRBV28 and J usage is TRBJ2-5; TRBD1 is a possible D gene (6 bases). The observed sequence ends 3 residues before the CDR3 terminus, with the missing tail filled in from the germline J gene. The CDR3 is made up of 12 amino acids. CDR1 is MDHEN and CDR2 is SYDVKM in the germline V gene. With 6 bases removed from V and 2 bases from J, the gap between germline ends came to 7 bases.

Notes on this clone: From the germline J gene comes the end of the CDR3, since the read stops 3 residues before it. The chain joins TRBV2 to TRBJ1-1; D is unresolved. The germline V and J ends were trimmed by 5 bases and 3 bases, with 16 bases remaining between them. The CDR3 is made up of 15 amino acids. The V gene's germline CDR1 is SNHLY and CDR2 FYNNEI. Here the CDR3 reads CASSTMDGEDTEAFF. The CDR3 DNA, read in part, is TGTGCCAGCAGTACAATGGACGGGGAGGACACTGAA.

The sequenced part of the CDR3 DNA is TGTGCCATCAGTGTGAATAGCAATCAGCCG. Translated: CAISVNSNQP. The full CDR3 protein reads CAISVNSNQPQYF. The rearrangement uses TRBV10-3 and TRBJ2-3; D is uncertain. The read is 3 residues too short to cover the CDR3 end, so that end is filled in from the germline J gene. Germline CDR1 ENHRY, CDR2 SYGVKD. CDR3 size: 13 residues.

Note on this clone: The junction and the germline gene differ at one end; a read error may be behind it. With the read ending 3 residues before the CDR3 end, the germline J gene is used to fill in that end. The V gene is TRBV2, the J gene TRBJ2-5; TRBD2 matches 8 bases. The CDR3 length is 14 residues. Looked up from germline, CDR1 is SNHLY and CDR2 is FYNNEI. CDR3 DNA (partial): TGTGCCGGCAGGCATCGGGGGGGGCAAGAGACC. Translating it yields CAGRHRGGQET. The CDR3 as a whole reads CAGRHRGGQETQYF. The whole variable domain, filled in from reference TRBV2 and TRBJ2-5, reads EPEVTQTPSHQVTQMGQEVILRCVPISNHLYFYWYRQILGQKVEFLVSFYNNEISEKSEIFDDQFSVERPDGSNFTLKIRSTKLEDSAMYFCAGRHRGGQETQYFGPGTRLLVL.

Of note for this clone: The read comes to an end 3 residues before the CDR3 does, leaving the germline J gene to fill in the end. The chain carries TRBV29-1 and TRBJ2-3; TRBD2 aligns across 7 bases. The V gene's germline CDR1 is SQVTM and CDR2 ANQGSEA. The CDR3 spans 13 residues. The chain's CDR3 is CSVARGENQPQYF. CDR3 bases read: TGCAGCGTTGCCCGGGGGGAAAATCAGCCG.